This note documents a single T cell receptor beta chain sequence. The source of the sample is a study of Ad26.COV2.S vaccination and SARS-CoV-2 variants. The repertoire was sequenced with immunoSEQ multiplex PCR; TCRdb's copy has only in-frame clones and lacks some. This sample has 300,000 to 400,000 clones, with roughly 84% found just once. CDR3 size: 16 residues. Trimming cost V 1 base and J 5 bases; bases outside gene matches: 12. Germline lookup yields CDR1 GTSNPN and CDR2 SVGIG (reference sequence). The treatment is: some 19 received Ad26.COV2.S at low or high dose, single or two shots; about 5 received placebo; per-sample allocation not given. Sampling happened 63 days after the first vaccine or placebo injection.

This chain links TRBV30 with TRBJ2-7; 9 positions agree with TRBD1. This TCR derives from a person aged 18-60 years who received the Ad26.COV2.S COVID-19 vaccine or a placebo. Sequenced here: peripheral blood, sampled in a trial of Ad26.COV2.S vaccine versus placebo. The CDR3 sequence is CAWSAPGQGRIHEQYF. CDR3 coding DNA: TGTGCCTGGAGTGCCCCGGGACAGGGCAGGATCCACGAGCAGTACTTC.